This T cell receptor (beta chain) was sequenced during a study of blood T cell repertoires in COVID-19. Study-wide context: Material from acute and convalescent COVID-19 was sourced from the United States, Italy and Spain. PBMCs, B-cell-depleted T cells, or T cells provided the cDNA or gDNA that made up the material.

Germline V gene lookup returns CDR1 SGHTA and CDR2 FQGNSA. The germline V and J ends were trimmed by 1 base and 0 bases, with 7 bases remaining between them. The CDR3 covers 15 residues. Assay used: immunoSEQ multiplex PCR; TCRdb lists only in-frame clones, some missing. The sample lists 40,000 to 50,000 clones; more than 90% were seen once. The TCR comes from a man between 65 and 85 years old with active COVID-19. This chain links TRBV7-2 with TRBJ1-3; D gene ambiguous. Material: peripheral blood. This CDR3 reads CASSLGPNSGNTIYF. CDR3 bases: TGTGCCAGCAGCTTAGGGCCGAACTCTGGAAACACCATATATTTT.